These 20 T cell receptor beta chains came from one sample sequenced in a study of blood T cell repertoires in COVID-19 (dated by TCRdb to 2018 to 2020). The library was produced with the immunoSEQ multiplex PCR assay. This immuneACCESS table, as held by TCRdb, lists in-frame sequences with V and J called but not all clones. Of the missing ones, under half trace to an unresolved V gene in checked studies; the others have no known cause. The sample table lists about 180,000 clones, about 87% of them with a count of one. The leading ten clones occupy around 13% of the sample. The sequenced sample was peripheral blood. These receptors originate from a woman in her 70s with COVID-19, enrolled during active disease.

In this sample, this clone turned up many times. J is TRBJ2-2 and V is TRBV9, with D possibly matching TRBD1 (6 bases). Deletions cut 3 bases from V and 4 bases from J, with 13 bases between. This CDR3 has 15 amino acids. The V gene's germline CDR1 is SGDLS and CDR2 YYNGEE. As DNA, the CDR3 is TGTGCCAGCAGCGGCTCCACAGGGCCCACCGGGGAGCTGTTTTTT. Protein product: CASSGSTGPTGELFF.

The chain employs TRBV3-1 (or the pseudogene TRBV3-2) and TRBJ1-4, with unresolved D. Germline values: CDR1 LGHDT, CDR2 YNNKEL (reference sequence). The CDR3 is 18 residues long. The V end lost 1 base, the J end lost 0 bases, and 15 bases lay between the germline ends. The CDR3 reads CASSQGSGGLATNEKLFF. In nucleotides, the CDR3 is TGTGCCAGCAGCCAAGGATCCGGAGGACTTGCAACTAATGAAAAACTGTTTTTT.

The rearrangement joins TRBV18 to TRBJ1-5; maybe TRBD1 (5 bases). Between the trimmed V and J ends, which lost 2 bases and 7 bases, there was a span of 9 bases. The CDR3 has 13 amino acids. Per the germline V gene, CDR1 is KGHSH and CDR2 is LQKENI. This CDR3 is CASSPGAQQPQHF. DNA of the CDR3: TGTGCCAGCTCACCAGGGGCTCAACAGCCCCAGCATTTT. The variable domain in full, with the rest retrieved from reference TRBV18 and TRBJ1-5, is NAGVMQNPRHLVRRRGQEARLRCSPMKGHSHVYWYRQLPEEGLKFMVYLQKENIIDESGMPKERFSAEFPKEGPSILRIQQVVRGDSAAYFCASSPGAQQPQHFGDGTRLSIL.

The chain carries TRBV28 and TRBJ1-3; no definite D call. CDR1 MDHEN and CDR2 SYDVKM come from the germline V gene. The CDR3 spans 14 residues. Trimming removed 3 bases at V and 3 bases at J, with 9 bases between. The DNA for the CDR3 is TGTGCCAGCAGTTTTCAACAGTTTGGAAACACCATATATTTT. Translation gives CASSFQQFGNTIYF.

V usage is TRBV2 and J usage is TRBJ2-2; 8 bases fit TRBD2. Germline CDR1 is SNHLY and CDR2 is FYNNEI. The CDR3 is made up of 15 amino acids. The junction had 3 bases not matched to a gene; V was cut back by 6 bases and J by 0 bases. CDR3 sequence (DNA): TGTGCCAGCAGAGGGGGACTAGCGAACACCGGGGAGCTGTTTTTT. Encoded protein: CASRGGLANTGELFF. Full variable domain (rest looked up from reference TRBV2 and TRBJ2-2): EPEVTQTPSHQVTQMGQEVILRCVPISNHLYFYWYRQILGQKVEFLVSFYNNEISEKSEIFDDQFSVERPDGSNFTLKIRSTKLEDSAMYFCASRGGLANTGELFFGEGSRLTVL.

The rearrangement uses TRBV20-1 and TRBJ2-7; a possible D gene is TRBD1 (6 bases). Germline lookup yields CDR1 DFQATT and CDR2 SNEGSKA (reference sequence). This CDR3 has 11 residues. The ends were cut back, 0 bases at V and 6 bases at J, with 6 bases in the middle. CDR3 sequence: CSAREGGEQYF. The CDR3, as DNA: TGCAGTGCTAGAGAAGGGGGCGAGCAGTACTTC.

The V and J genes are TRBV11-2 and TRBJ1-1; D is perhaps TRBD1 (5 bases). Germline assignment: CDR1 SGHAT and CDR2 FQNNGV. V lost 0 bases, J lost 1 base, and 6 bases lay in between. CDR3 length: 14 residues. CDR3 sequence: CASSLETGNTEAFF. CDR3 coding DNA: TGTGCCAGCAGCTTAGAAACAGGGAACACTGAAGCTTTCTTT. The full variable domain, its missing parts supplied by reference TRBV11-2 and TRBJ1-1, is EAGVAQSPRYKIIEKRQSVAFWCNPISGHATLYWYQQILGQGPKLLIQFQNNGVVDDSQLPKDRFSAERLKGVDSTLKIQPAKLEDSAVYLCASSLETGNTEAFFGQGTRLTVV.

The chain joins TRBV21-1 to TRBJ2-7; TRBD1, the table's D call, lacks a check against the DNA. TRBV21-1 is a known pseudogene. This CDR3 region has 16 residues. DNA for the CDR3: TGTGCCAGCAGCAGACCCCCTCGCAGGGCCCCCTACGAGCAGTACTTC. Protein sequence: CASSRPPRRAPYEQYF.

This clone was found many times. Written as DNA, the CDR3 is TGCGCCAGCAGCTCTAGGGGGAGCTTTTCACCCCTCCACTTT. Its protein product is CASSSRGSFSPLHF. The gene calls are TRBV4-3 and TRBJ1-6; tentative D call: TRBD1 (6 bases). CDR1 is LGHNA and CDR2 is YSLEER in the germline V gene. The CDR3 consists of 14 residues. Trimming pared 5 bases from V and 9 bases from J, leaving 14 bases between.

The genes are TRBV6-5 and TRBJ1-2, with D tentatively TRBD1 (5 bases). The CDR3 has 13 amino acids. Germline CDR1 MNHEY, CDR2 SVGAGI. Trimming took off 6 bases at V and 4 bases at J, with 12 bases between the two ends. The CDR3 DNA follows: TGTGCCAGCAGAGACACAGGACCCTATGGCTACACCTTC. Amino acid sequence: CASRDTGPYGYTF.

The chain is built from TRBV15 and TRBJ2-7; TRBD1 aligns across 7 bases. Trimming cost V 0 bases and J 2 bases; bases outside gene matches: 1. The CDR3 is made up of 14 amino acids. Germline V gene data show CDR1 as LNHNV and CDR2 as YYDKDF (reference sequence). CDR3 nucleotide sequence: TGTGCCACCAGCAGAGAAGGGGGCCCCTACGAGCAGTACTTC. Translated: CATSREGGPYEQYF.

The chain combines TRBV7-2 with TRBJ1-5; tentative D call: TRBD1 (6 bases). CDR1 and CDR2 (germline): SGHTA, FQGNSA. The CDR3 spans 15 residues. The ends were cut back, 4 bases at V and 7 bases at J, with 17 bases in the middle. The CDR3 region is CASSSYRDKGQPQHF. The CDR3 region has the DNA TGTGCCAGCAGCTCCTACAGGGACAAAGGACAGCCCCAGCATTTT.

CDR3 coding DNA: TGTGCCAGCAGCGCCGGGACAGGGTCCCACAATGAGCAGTTCTTC. It translates to CASSAGTGSHNEQFF. V usage is TRBV7-3 and J usage is TRBJ2-1; 9 nucleotides line up with TRBD1. J gave up 5 bases and V 5 bases, and 7 bases lay outside the gene matches. This CDR3 region has 15 residues. Germline V gene lookup returns CDR1 SGHTA and CDR2 FQGTGA. The full variable domain, rest sourced from reference TRBV7-3 and TRBJ2-1, is GAGVSQTPSNKVTEKGKYVELRCDPISGHTALYWYRQSLGQGPEFLIYFQGTGAADDSGLPNDRFFAVRPEGSVSTLKIQRTERGDSAVYLCASSAGTGSHNEQFFGPGTRLTVL.

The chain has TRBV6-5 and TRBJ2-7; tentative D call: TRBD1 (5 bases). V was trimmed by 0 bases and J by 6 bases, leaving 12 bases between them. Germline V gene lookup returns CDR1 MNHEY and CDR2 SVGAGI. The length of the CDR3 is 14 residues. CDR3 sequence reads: CASSYSEWGFEQYF. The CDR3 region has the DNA TGTGCCAGCAGTTACTCAGAGTGGGGCTTCGAGCAGTACTTC.

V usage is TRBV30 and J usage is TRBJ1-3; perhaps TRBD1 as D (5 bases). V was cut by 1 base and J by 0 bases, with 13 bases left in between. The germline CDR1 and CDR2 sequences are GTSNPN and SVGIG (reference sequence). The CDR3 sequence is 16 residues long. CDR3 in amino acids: CAWSGGDRSSGNTIYF. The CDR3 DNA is TGTGCCTGGAGTGGGGGGGACCGGAGCTCTGGAAACACCATATATTTT.

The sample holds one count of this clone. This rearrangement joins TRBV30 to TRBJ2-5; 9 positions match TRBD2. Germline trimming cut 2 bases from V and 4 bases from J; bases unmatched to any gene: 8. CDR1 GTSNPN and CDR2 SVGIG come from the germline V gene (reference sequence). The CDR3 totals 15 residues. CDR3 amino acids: CAWSKASGTLETQYF. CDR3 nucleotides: TGTGCCTGGAGTAAGGCTAGCGGGACGTTAGAGACCCAGTACTTC.

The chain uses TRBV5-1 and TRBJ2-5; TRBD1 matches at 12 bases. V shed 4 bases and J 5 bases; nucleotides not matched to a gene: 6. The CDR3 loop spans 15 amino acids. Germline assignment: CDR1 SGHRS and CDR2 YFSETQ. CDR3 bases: TGCGCCAGCAGCGGAGGGACAGGGGGCGATGAGACCCAGTACTTC. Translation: CASSGGTGGDETQYF.

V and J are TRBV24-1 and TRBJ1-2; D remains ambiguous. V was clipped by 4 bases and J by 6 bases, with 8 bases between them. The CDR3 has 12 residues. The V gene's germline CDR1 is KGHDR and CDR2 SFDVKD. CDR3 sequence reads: CATSENSDGYTF. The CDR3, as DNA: TGTGCCACCAGTGAAAACTCGGATGGCTACACCTTC.

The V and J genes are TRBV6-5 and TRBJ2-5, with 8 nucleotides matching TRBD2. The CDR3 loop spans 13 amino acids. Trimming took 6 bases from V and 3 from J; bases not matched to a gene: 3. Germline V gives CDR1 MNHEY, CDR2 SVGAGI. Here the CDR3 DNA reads TGTGCCAGCAGCCAACTAGCGGAAGAGACCCAGTACTTC. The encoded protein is CASSQLAEETQYF.

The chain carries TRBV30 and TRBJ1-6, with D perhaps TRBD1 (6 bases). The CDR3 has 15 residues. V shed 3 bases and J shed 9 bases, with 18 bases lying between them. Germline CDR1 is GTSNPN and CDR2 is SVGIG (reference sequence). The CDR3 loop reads CAWRGGQGDTSPLHF. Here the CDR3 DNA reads TGTGCCTGGAGGGGGGGGCAGGGCGATACTTCACCCCTCCACTTT.